Shown below are 9 T cell receptor beta chains from a single sample sequenced in a study of radiation and T cells in renal cell carcinoma. TCRdb keeps only in-frame clones here, not all; method: immunoSEQ multiplex PCR. The profile shows 100,000 to 150,000 clones, 80% to 85% of them singletons. Regarding time point: baseline pretreatment blood. Treatment noted: 15 Gy SBRT to primary tumor, nephrectomy 4 weeks later. This material consisted of blood, taken from a patient whose treatment included radiotherapy and nephrectomy. All receptors come from a woman aged 55 to 70 with renal cell carcinoma.

This chain links TRBV5-6 with TRBJ2-7; TRBD1 or TRBD2 may be the D gene (5 bases each). The CDR3 is made up of 15 amino acids. Germline CDR1 and CDR2: SGHDT and YYEEEE. Trimming took 5 bases from V and 1 from J, leaving 16 bases between them. The DNA of the CDR3 is TGTGCCAGCAGTTTTGGAGGACACGGATCCTACGAGCAGTACTTC. Encoded protein: CASSFGGHGSYEQYF.

The rearrangement links TRBV6-5 to TRBJ2-2; D might be TRBD1 (5 bases). This CDR3 is built from 13 residues. Trimming pared 2 bases from V and 8 bases from J, leaving 9 bases between. Germline CDR1 and CDR2: MNHEY and SVGAGI. CDR3 region: CASSYRRTGELFF. CDR3 DNA sequence: TGTGCCAGCAGTTACCGTAGGACAGGGGAGCTGTTTTTT.

The rearrangement joins TRBV6-1 to TRBJ2-2; TRBD1 matches at 9 bases. The germline V gene encodes CDR1 MNHNS and CDR2 SASEGT. This CDR3 contains 16 residues. After removal of 1 base from V and 10 bases from J, the junction contained 10 bases not matched to a gene. The CDR3 spells CASSEGEGQGPQELFF. Here the CDR3 DNA reads TGTGCCAGCAGTGAAGGGGAGGGACAGGGACCGCAGGAGCTGTTTTTT.

The chain recombines TRBV1 with TRBJ2-7; the table names TRBD2, a call not compared with the DNA. TRBV1 is labeled a pseudogene. The CDR3 sequence is 12 residues long. CDR3 in DNA: TGCACCAGCAGCCAAGTACTGTCCGAGCAGTACTTC. This encodes CTSSQVLSEQYF.

This clone was detected a few times. The DNA of the CDR3 is TGCAGCGTTGAGAGGGGCCCTGAAGCTTTCTTT. Its protein product is CSVERGPEAFF. This chain connects TRBV29-1 to TRBJ1-1, with D perhaps TRBD1 (5 bases). Germline assignment: CDR1 SQVTM and CDR2 ANQGSEA. V was clipped by 3 bases and J by 6 bases, with 8 bases between them. This CDR3 spans 11 amino acids.

The V gene is TRBV6-6, the J gene TRBJ1-5, with 9 bases aligning to TRBD1. The J segment lost 6 bases and the V segment lost 7 bases, leaving 10 bases of the junction unmatched. Per germline, CDR1 MNHNY and CDR2 SVGAGI (reference sequence). This CDR3 is 15 amino acids long. The CDR3 DNA follows: TGTGCCAGCAACCAACAGGGACAGGGAGGTCAGCCCCAGCATTTT. Encoded protein: CASNQQGQGGQPQHF.

The chain recombines TRBV28 with TRBJ1-2, with 11 positions matching TRBD1. From germline, CDR1 is MDHEN and CDR2 SYDVKM. J was trimmed by 8 bases and V by 8 bases; bases with no gene match: 13. There are 15 residues in the CDR3. CDR3 in amino acids: CASGPDRTGGWGYTF. CDR3 DNA: TGTGCCAGCGGCCCCGATCGGACAGGGGGCTGGGGCTACACCTTC.

The chain has TRBV6-6 and TRBJ2-7, with D uncertain. The germline gives CDR1 MNHNY, CDR2 SVGAGI (reference sequence). This CDR3 is built from 15 residues. V dropped 3 bases and J dropped 4 bases, with 16 bases sitting between them. The CDR3 protein is CASSYSSPRVYEQYF. The DNA for the CDR3 is TGTGCCAGCAGTTATTCCAGCCCTCGGGTTTACGAGCAGTACTTC.

The chain is built from TRBV19 and TRBJ2-5; no clear D. The CDR3 sequence is 15 residues long. Trimming removed 6 bases from V and 3 bases from J, with 17 bases in between. Germline V gene data show CDR1 as LNHDA and CDR2 as SQIVND (reference sequence). The CDR3 here is CASRTTVAAKETQYF. CDR3 nucleotides: TGTGCCAGTAGAACTACGGTCGCCGCTAAAGAGACCCAGTACTTC.